This T cell receptor (beta chain) appears in the sequencing data of a study of blood T cell repertoires in COVID-19. Trimming cost V 4 bases and J 0 bases; bases outside gene matches: 3. The CDR3 covers 16 residues. Germline CDR1 is SGHTA and CDR2 is FQGNSA. Profiling relied on immunoSEQ multiplex PCR, and the TCRdb table lists in-frame clones only, not all of them. The sample lists some 50,000 clones, 86% seen once, with approximately 2% in the top ten. The sequence came from an older woman with acute or convalescent COVID-19. Specimen: peripheral blood. The gene calls are TRBV7-2 and TRBJ1-6; 7 positions agree with TRBD1. CDR3 region: CASSSRQGSYNSPLHF. CDR3 sequence (DNA): TGTGCCAGCAGCTCAAGACAGGGCTCCTATAATTCACCCCTCCACTTT.